A selection of T cell receptor beta chains follows, all from one sample in a study of shared clonotypes between healthy human individuals. Assay: immunoSEQ multiplex PCR; the TCRdb copy retains only in-frame clones and omits some. Of hundreds of thousands of clones listed, 95% to 97% are singletons. The sequenced sample was naive CD8+ T cells sorted from blood. These receptors all come from a woman under 40 in good health. The CDR3 runs from the conserved cysteine through the conserved F or W. The D gene is left open where the match is weak. Some rows have no size entry. The others give once, few or many, or a class for an expanded clone.

size: NA; D: NA; V: TRBV13; J: TRBJ2-3; CDR3: CASSPKVSSFSADVLLGQYF; DNA: TGTGCCAGCAGCCCCAAGGTATCTAGTTTCTCGGCAGACGTACTTTTAGGGCAGTATTTT
size: NA; D: TRBD2; V: TRBV28; J: TRBJ2-7; CDR3: CASSLGPKGLAVSSYEQYF; DNA: TGTGCCAGCAGTTTAGGACCAAAGGGACTAGCGGTGAGCTCCTACGAGCAGTACTTC
size: NA; D: TRBD1; V: TRBV29-1; J: TRBJ2-7; CDR3: CSVGDRNSYEQYF; DNA: TGCAGCGTCGGGGACAGGAACTCCTACGAGCAGTACTTC
size: NA; D: TRBD2; V: TRBV10-3; J: TRBJ2-7; CDR3: CAISENLAEPYEQYF; DNA: TGTGCCATCAGTGAAAATCTAGCGGAGCCCTACGAGCAGTACTTC
size: once; D: NA; V: TRBV28; J: TRBJ2-4; CDR3: CASGVRWAKNIQYF; DNA: TGTGCCAGCGGGGTGCGCTGGGCCAAAAACATTCAGTACTTC
size: NA; D: TRBD1; V: TRBV10-2; J: TRBJ2-1; CDR3: CASSESGTGVYNEQFF; DNA: TGCGCCAGCAGTGAGTCAGGGACAGGGGTTTACAATGAGCAGTTCTTC
size: once; D: NA; V: TRBV29-1; J: TRBJ1-1; CDR3: CSVLGGNTEAFF; DNA: TGCAGCGTTCTCGGCGGGAACACTGAAGCTTTCTTT
size: NA; D: TRBD1; V: TRBV28; J: TRBJ1-1; CDR3: CASRKVLGQGANTEAFF; DNA: TGTGCCAGCAGAAAAGTTTTGGGACAGGGGGCAAACACTGAAGCTTTCTTT
size: once; D: NA; V: TRBV5-1; J: TRBJ1-3; CDR3: CASSSGQSSGNTIYF; DNA: TGCGCCAGCAGCTCCGGACAGAGCTCTGGAAACACCATATATTTT
size: NA; D: TRBD2; V: TRBV30; J: TRBJ2-5; CDR3: CAWSVGASGQETQYF; DNA: TGTGCCTGGAGTGTAGGGGCTAGCGGTCAAGAGACCCAGTACTTC
size: NA; D: NA; V: TRBV27; J: TRBJ2-3; CDR3: CASTRSILDTQYF; DNA: TGTGCCAGCACGAGATCCATTTTAGATACGCAGTATTTT
size: few; D: TRBD1; V: TRBV27; J: TRBJ1-2; CDR3: CASSLGTGYYGYTF; DNA: TGTGCCAGCAGTTTAGGGACAGGCTACTATGGCTACACCTTC
size: NA; D: NA; V: TRBV15; J: TRBJ1-1; CDR3: CATSRDLGSNTEAFF; DNA: TGTGCCACCAGCAGAGATTTGGGGTCTAACACTGAAGCTTTCTTT
size: NA; D: NA; V: TRBV6-1; J: TRBJ2-5; CDR3: CASSEELQAYETQYF; DNA: TGTGCCAGCAGTGAAGAGTTACAGGCTTATGAGACCCAGTACTTC
size: NA; D: TRBD1; V: TRBV7-9; J: TRBJ1-4; CDR3: CASSPPVDRGREFSEKLFF; DNA: TGTGCCAGCAGCCCCCCAGTCGACAGGGGGCGAGAATTTAGCGAAAAACTGTTTTTT
size: NA; D: NA; V: TRBV7-6; J: TRBJ1-2; CDR3: CASSPGEDSSNYGYTF; DNA: TGTGCCAGCAGCCCCGGGGAGGACAGCAGTAACTATGGCTACACCTTC
size: NA; D: NA; V: TRBV6-5; J: TRBJ2-1; CDR3: CASSYTRSNEQFF; DNA: TGTGCCAGCAGTTACACGCGCTCCAATGAGCAGTTCTTC
size: NA; D: TRBD2; V: TRBV7-6; J: TRBJ2-3; CDR3: CASSLAPAGGFTDTQYF; DNA: TGTGCCAGCAGCTTAGCCCCAGCGGGAGGGTTTACAGATACGCAGTATTTT
size: NA; D: NA; V: TRBV6-1; J: TRBJ2-7; CDR3: CATVPMSYEQYF; DNA: TGTGCCACTGTTCCAATGTCCTACGAGCAGTACTTC
size: NA; D: TRBD1; V: TRBV9; J: TRBJ1-2; CDR3: CASSGWDRGSYGYTF; DNA: TGTGCCAGCAGCGGATGGGACAGGGGCAGCTATGGCTACACCTTC
size: NA; D: TRBD1; V: TRBV7-9; J: TRBJ1-2; CDR3: CASRPGTVYGYTF; DNA: TGTGCCAGCAGACCTGGGACAGTCTATGGCTACACCTTC
size: once; D: NA; V: TRBV2; J: TRBJ1-4; CDR3: CASSDSGGSRTNEKLFF; DNA: TGTGCCAGCAGTGATTCTGGGGGGAGTCGGACTAATGAAAAACTGTTTTTT
size: NA; D: TRBD2; V: TRBV19; J: TRBJ2-1; CDR3: CASSMGGINEQFF; DNA: TGTGCCAGTAGTATGGGAGGGATCAATGAGCAGTTCTTC
size: NA; D: TRBD1; V: TRBV5-1; J: TRBJ2-7; CDR3: CASSFLDRGTQQYF; DNA: TGCGCCAGCAGCTTTCTGGACAGGGGCACTCAGCAGTACTTC
size: once; D: TRBD2; V: TRBV28; J: TRBJ2-3; CDR3: CASSFGLAGTDTQYF; DNA: TGTGCCAGCAGTTTTGGACTAGCGGGTACAGATACGCAGTATTTT
size: NA; D: TRBD2; V: TRBV4-1; J: TRBJ2-2; CDR3: CATKASGSYTGELFF; DNA: TGCGCCACCAAGGCTAGCGGGAGTTACACCGGGGAGCTGTTTTTT
size: NA; D: TRBD2; V: TRBV27; J: TRBJ2-4; CDR3: CASSLSLAGYGKNIQYF; DNA: TGTGCCAGCAGTTTGAGCTTAGCGGGATATGGCAAAAACATTCAGTACTTC
size: NA; D: TRBD1; V: TRBV5-1; J: TRBJ1-1; CDR3: CASSFGGQGGTEAFF; DNA: TGCGCCAGCAGCTTTGGCGGACAGGGAGGCACTGAAGCTTTCTTT
size: NA; D: NA; V: TRBV6-4; J: TRBJ1-5; CDR3: CASSDSSWCRGNQPQHF; DNA: TGTGCCAGCAGTGACTCGTCATGGTGCAGGGGCAATCAGCCCCAGCATTTT
size: once; D: TRBD1; V: TRBV7-2; J: TRBJ1-6; CDR3: CASSLDRVIRNSPLHF; DNA: TGTGCCAGCAGCTTGGACAGGGTGATTCGGAATTCACCCCTCCACTTT
size: NA; D: TRBD2; V: TRBV4-1; J: TRBJ2-1; CDR3: CASRPSGRGYNEQFF; DNA: TGCGCCAGCAGACCTAGCGGGAGGGGGTACAATGAGCAGTTCTTC
size: NA; D: NA; V: TRBV28; J: TRBJ2-1; CDR3: CASSLTWDKNNEQFF; DNA: TGTGCCAGCAGTTTAACCTGGGACAAGAACAATGAGCAGTTCTTC
size: NA; D: TRBD1; V: TRBV7-9; J: TRBJ1-2; CDR3: CASSAGTGVNYGYTF; DNA: TGTGCCAGCAGCGCCGGGACAGGGGTAAACTATGGCTACACCTTC
size: NA; D: NA; V: TRBV21-1; J: TRBJ2-7; CDR3: CASSNRANRDRESEQYF; DNA: TGTGCCAGCAGCAATCGCGCAAACCGGGACAGGGAATCCGAGCAGTACTTC
size: NA; D: NA; V: TRBV7-9; J: TRBJ2-5; CDR3: CASSSPPMGVETQYF; DNA: TGTGCCAGCAGCTCACCACCAATGGGGGTTGAGACCCAGTACTTC
size: NA; D: TRBD2; V: TRBV28; J: TRBJ2-1; CDR3: CASSSRLAIYNEQFF; DNA: TGTGCCAGCAGTTCGAGACTAGCCATCTACAATGAGCAGTTCTTC
size: NA; D: NA; V: TRBV7-9; J: TRBJ2-7; CDR3: CASSPRVELYEQYF; DNA: TGTGCCAGCAGCCCCAGAGTCGAACTCTACGAGCAGTACTTC